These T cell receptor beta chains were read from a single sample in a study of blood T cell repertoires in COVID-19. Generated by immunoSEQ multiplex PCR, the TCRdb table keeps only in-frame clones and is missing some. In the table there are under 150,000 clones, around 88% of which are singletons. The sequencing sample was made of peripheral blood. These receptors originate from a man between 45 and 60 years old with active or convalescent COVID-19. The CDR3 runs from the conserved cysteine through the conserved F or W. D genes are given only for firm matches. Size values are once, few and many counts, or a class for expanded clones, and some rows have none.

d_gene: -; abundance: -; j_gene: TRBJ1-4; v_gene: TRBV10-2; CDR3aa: CASSEEREILPEKLFF; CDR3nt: TGCGCCAGCAGTGAGGAAAGGGAGATTCTGCCGGAAAAACTGTTTTTT
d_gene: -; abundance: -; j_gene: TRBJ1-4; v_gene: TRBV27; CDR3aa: CASSLSPRGGNEKLFF; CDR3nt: TGTGCCAGCAGTTTATCCCCCCGAGGGGGTAATGAAAAACTGTTTTTT
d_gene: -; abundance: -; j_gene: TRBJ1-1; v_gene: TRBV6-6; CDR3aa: CASSYVRDAEAFF; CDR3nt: TGTGCCAGCAGTTACGTGAGGGATGCTGAAGCTTTCTTT
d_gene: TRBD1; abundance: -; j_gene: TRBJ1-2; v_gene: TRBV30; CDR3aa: CAWSVPGGGYTF; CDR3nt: TGTGCCTGGAGTGTTCCAGGGGGTGGCTACACCTTC
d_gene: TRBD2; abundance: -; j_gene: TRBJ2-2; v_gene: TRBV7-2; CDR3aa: CASSFSGGGNTGELFF; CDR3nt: TGTGCCAGCAGCTTTAGCGGGGGGGGTAACACCGGGGAGCTGTTTTTT
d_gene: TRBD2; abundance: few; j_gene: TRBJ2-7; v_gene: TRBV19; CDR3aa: CASSESGAPYEQYF; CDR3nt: TGTGCCAGTAGTGAAAGCGGGGCGCCCTACGAGCAGTACTTC
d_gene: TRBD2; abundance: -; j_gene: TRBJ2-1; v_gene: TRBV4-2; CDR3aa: CASSQDLELAEYNEQFF; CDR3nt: TGTGCCAGCAGCCAAGATTTAGAACTAGCGGAGTACAATGAGCAGTTCTTC
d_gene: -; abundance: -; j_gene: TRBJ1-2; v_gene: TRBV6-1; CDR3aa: CASSEQGRIYGYTF; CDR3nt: TGTGCCAGCAGTGAACAGGGGCGCATCTATGGCTACACCTTC
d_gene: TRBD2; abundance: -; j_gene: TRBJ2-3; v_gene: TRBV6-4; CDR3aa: CATRSTSGDPTDTQYF; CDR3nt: TGTGCCACCCGCTCGACTAGCGGGGATCCCACAGATACGCAGTATTTT
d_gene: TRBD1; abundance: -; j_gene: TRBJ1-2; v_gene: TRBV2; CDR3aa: CASSERTGNYGYTF; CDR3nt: TGTGCCAGCAGTGAGAGGACAGGGAACTATGGCTACACCTTC
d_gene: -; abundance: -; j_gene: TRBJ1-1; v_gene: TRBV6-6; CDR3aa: CASSYPRVNTEAFF; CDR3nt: TGTGCCAGCAGTTACCCAAGAGTGAACACTGAAGCTTTCTTT
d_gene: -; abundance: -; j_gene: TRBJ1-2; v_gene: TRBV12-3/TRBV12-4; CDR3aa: CASRTDSHYGYTF; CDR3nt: TGTGCCAGCAGAACCGACAGCCACTATGGCTACACCTTC
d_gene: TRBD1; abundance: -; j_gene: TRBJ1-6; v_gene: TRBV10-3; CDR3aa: CASRTGGDSPLHF; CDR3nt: TGTGCCAGCCGGACAGGGGGCGATTCACCCCTCCACTTT
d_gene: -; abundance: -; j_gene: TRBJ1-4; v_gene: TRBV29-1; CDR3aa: CSVEVIGQGAEKLFF; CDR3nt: TGCAGCGTTGAAGTAATTGGGCAGGGTGCTGAAAAACTGTTTTTT
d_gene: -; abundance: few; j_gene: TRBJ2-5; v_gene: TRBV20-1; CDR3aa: CSARQGETQYF; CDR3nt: TGCAGTGCTAGACAGGGTGAGACCCAGTACTTC
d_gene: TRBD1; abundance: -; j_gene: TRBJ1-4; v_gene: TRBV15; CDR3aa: CATQGDSNEKLFF; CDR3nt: TGTGCCACGCAAGGGGACAGTAATGAAAAACTGTTTTTT
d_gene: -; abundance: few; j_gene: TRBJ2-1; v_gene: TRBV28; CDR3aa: CASSLGGTYNEQFF; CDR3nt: TGTGCCAGCAGTTTAGGAGGGACGTACAATGAGCAGTTCTTC
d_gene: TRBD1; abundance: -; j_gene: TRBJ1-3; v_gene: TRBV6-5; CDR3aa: CASRKDRGPGNTIYF; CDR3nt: TGTGCCAGCAGGAAAGACAGGGGGCCTGGAAACACCATATATTTT
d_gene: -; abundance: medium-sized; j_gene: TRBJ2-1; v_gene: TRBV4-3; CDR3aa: CASSRDRKSSYNEQFF; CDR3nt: TGCGCCAGCAGCCGAGACAGGAAGAGCTCCTACAATGAGCAGTTCTTC
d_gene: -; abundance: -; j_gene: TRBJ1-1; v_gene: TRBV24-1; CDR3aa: CATSDRGLNTEAFF; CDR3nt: TGTGCCACCAGTGATCGAGGTTTGAACACTGAAGCTTTCTTT
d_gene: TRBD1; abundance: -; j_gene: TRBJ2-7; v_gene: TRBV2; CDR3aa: CASSRTGSDREQYF; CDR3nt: TGTGCCAGCAGTCGGACAGGGAGCGATCGTGAGCAGTACTTC
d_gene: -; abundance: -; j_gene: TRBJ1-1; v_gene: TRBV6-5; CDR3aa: CASSPGTLNTEAFF; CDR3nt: TGTGCCAGCAGCCCCGGGACACTGAACACTGAAGCTTTCTTT
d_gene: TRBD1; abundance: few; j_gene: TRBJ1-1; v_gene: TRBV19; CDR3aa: CASSISGTGTRLAEAFF; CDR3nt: TGTGCCAGTAGTATATCCGGGACAGGGACGAGGTTGGCTGAAGCTTTCTTT
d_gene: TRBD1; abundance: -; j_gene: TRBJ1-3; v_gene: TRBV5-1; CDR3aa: CASSGTGPTSGNTIYF; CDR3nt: TGCGCCAGCAGCGGGACAGGGCCAACCTCTGGAAACACCATATATTTT
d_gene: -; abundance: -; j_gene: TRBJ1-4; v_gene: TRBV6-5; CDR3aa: CASQPGGEKLFF; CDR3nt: TGTGCCTCACAGCCGGGGGGTGAAAAACTGTTTTTT
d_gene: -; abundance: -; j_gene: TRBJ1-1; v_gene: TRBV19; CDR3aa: CASRPGQLNTEAFF; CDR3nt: TGTGCCAGTAGACCTGGACAGTTGAACACTGAAGCTTTCTTT
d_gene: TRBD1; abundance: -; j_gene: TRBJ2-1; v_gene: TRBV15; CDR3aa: CATSRGLPGTGAYNEQFF; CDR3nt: TGTGCCACCAGCAGAGGACTCCCTGGGACAGGGGCATACAATGAGCAGTTCTTC